This T cell receptor (beta chain) was identified during a study of T cell responses to AZD1222 COVID-19 vaccine. The study's findings and limits: Females outnumbered males among donors, who were mostly white British; clonal diversity was possibly underestimated.

Here immunoSEQ multiplex PCR was the method, and the copy in TCRdb shows in-frame clones only, minus some. The sample records about 120,000 clones, around 92% being singletons. Notes on this clone: Antigen specificity is unknown.

The clonotype was recovered from an adult in good health. The source was peripheral blood, collected on day 0 of AZD1222 vaccination.

The CDR3 DNA follows: TGTGCCAGCTCACCTACAGGGGTCGGCACTGAAGCTTTCTTT. As protein: CASSPTGVGTEAFF. The chain has TRBV18 and TRBJ1-1; TRBD1 matches at 7 bases. This CDR3 spans 14 amino acids. CDR1 and CDR2 from the germline V gene are KGHSH and LQKENI. Trimming cost V 3 bases and J 4 bases; bases outside gene matches: 5.